The rows below give T cell receptor beta chains drawn from one sample of a study of CD8+ T cells in alopecia areata. The method was immunoSEQ multiplex PCR; TCRdb's version includes in-frame clones alone and lacks a portion of them. This sample has 65,000 to 95,000 clones, with around 54% found just once. Sample: NKG2D-high CD8+ T cells sorted from blood. The receptors stem from a human donor with alopecia areata. CDR3s include the opening cysteine and the closing phenylalanine or tryptophan. The D gene is left open where the match is weak. The size entry is marked missing in some rows and otherwise reads once, few, many or a size class.

TGTGCCAGCAGTCCCCCAGGGGGCGTGGAGACCCAGTACTTC	CASSPPGGVETQYF	TRBD1	-	TRBJ2-5	TRBV28
TGTGCCAGCAGCTTAGCTTCTAATCAGCCCCAGCATTTT	CASSLASNQPQHF	-	-	TRBJ1-5	TRBV7-9
TGTGCCAGCAGCTTGGCCGGGGGAGGCTACGAGCAGTACTTC	CASSLAGGGYEQYF	-	few	TRBJ2-7	TRBV5-6
TGCGCCAGCAGCTTGGTTGGGGCGGAAGAGCTGTTTTTT	CASSLVGAEELFF	-	-	TRBJ2-2	TRBV5-1
TGCGCCAGCAGACCCGGGACTTTCCAAGAGACCCAGTACTTC	CASRPGTFQETQYF	-	-	TRBJ2-5	TRBV5-1
TGTGCCTGGAGTCATCCCCCGTCTTGGACGGTCTCCTACGAGCAGTACTTC	CAWSHPPSWTVSYEQYF	-	many	TRBJ2-7	TRBV30
TGCAGCGTTGCCGGATTGAGGACATCCGAGGGGAACCAAGAGACCCAGTACTTC	CSVAGLRTSEGNQETQYF	-	few	TRBJ2-5	TRBV29-1
TGTGCCTGGAATAGCGATTCTAGCTTCCTTACCTACGAGCAGTACTTC	CAWNSDSSFLTYEQYF	-	-	TRBJ2-7	TRBV30
TGTACTTCTTGGGGAGGGAACACTGAAGCTTTCTTT	CTSWGGNTEAFF	-	-	TRBJ1-1	TRBV27
TGTGCCAGCAGTTCAGCAAGAAAGGGGACCCAGTACTTC	CASSSARKGTQYF	-	-	TRBJ2-5	TRBV28
TGTGCCAGCAGCCAAGTTGGGCTTTTAGGCGGGGATACGCAGTATTTT	CASSQVGLLGGDTQYF	-	-	TRBJ2-3	TRBV4-2
TGTGCCAGCAGTCCCCAGCGGGGGGGCACAGAGACCCAGTACTTC	CASSPQRGGTETQYF	TRBD2	few	TRBJ2-5	TRBV28
TGCAGCGTTGATGAAATATCTGGAAACACCATATATTTT	CSVDEISGNTIYF	-	-	TRBJ1-3	TRBV29-1
TGTGCCTGGATCCCTGCAGGGGGGATCTACAATGAGCAGTTCTTC	CAWIPAGGIYNEQFF	-	few	TRBJ2-1	TRBV30
TGCAGCGTTGAAGCCGCCGGGACAGGGAACTACGAGCAGTACTTC	CSVEAAGTGNYEQYF	TRBD1	-	TRBJ2-7	TRBV29-1
TGTGCCAGCAGTTTTAATGCCGGGGAGCTGTTTTTT	CASSFNAGELFF	-	-	TRBJ2-2	TRBV6-5
TGTGCCAGCAGTTACGGGGGCAGCTCCGCTGAGCAGTTCTTC	CASSYGGSSAEQFF	-	-	TRBJ2-1	TRBV6-5
TGTGCCAGCAGCAGAGGTAGCGGGAGGTTGTGGGAGCAGTACTTC	CASSRGSGRLWEQYF	-	-	TRBJ2-7	TRBV21-1
TGTGCCAGCAGCTGGACAGGGGACGAGCAGTACTTC	CASSWTGDEQYF	TRBD1	few	TRBJ2-7	TRBV5-5
TGTGCCACCTTGGGGACAGTGAGCTCCTACGAGCAGTACTTC	CATLGTVSSYEQYF	TRBD1	-	TRBJ2-7	TRBV28
TGTGCCAGCAGTACTCACAATGAGCAGTTCTTC	CASSTHNEQFF	-	-	TRBJ2-1	TRBV27
TGTGCCAGCAGCTTAGGGGACGGCAATCAGCCCCAGCATTTT	CASSLGDGNQPQHF	-	-	TRBJ1-5	TRBV7-9
TGTGCCAGCAGCATAACAGGGAGGCGGACAGATACGCAGTATTTT	CASSITGRRTDTQYF	-	-	TRBJ2-3	TRBV9
TGTGCCAGCAGCCCCCTGGCGGGGCCTGAAGAGACCCAGTACTTC	CASSPLAGPEETQYF	-	few	TRBJ2-5	TRBV27
TGTGCCAGCAGTTTAATCGATACAGGCCAGCCCCAGCATTTT	CASSLIDTGQPQHF	-	-	TRBJ1-5	TRBV6-6
TGCAGCGCCCAGACAGGGGTCTATGGCTACACCTTC	CSAQTGVYGYTF	TRBD1	-	TRBJ1-2	TRBV29-1
TGTGCCAGCAGCTCCTTCGGACTAGCATCTTACAATGAGCAGTTCTTC	CASSSFGLASYNEQFF	TRBD2	-	TRBJ2-1	TRBV11-3
TGCAGCGTGCGGGGGGTCTCGAGCACAGATACGCAGTATTTT	CSVRGVSSTDTQYF	TRBD2	-	TRBJ2-3	TRBV29-1
TGCAGCGTTAGCGGAGGCCCTGAAGCTTTCTTT	CSVSGGPEAFF	-	-	TRBJ1-1	TRBV29-1
TGTGCCAGTAGCCTAACAGGGGATTTGAACACTGAAGCTTTCTTT	CASSLTGDLNTEAFF	TRBD1	-	TRBJ1-1	TRBV19
TGTGCCAGCAGCTCCCCGGAAGGGCCGACTGAAGCTTTCTTT	CASSSPEGPTEAFF	-	-	TRBJ1-1	TRBV11-3
TGCAGCGTTGGGCCGACCGGGGCGGGCACCGGGGAGCTGTTTTTT	CSVGPTGAGTGELFF	-	few	TRBJ2-2	TRBV29-1
TGTGCCAGCAGTACACACCTCCCGGGACAACCCTACGAGCAGTACTTC	CASSTHLPGQPYEQYF	-	-	TRBJ2-7	TRBV27
TGTGCCAGCAAGGGCTTGAGTGGGGCCAACGTCCTGACTTTC	CASKGLSGANVLTF	-	-	TRBJ2-6	TRBV27
TGTGCCGTGCTGACTGTGAACACTGAAGCTTTCTTT	CAVLTVNTEAFF	-	few	TRBJ1-1	TRBV10-3
TGCAGCGTCCGAGGGGGGACAGGGTACGAGCAGTACTTC	CSVRGGTGYEQYF	TRBD1	-	TRBJ2-7	TRBV29-1
TGTGCCAGCAGTTTAGCGGGACTGGCGGAGCCCCAGCATTTT	CASSLAGLAEPQHF	-	-	TRBJ1-5	TRBV28
TGCAGCGTTGTAGGGGGGGAACATGGCTACACCTTC	CSVVGGEHGYTF	-	few	TRBJ1-2	TRBV29-1
TGTGCCAGCAGTTTTTTTGGGCCCACCTCAGAGACCCAGTACTTC	CASSFFGPTSETQYF	-	-	TRBJ2-5	TRBV28
TGTGCCCATGGGGCCGAGTCCTACGAGCAGTACTTC	CAHGAESYEQYF	-	-	TRBJ2-7	TRBV30
TGTGCCAGCAGCTTGGTGACTAGCGGCCAAGAGACCCAGTACTTC	CASSLVTSGQETQYF	TRBD2	-	TRBJ2-5	TRBV5-6
TGCAGTGCTAGAAGCCTGCAGGGCTACACCTTC	CSARSLQGYTF	-	-	TRBJ1-2	TRBV20-1
TGTGCCAGCAGTTTTGGCAGGTACCAAGAGACCCAGTACTTC	CASSFGRYQETQYF	-	-	TRBJ2-5	TRBV27
TGTGCCAGCAGCTATAGCGGCCTCCTCGAGCAGTACTTC	CASSYSGLLEQYF	-	-	TRBJ2-7	TRBV5-4
TGTGCTAGTGGTTTTGGGGCTGAGCAGTTCTTC	CASGFGAEQFF	-	-	TRBJ2-1	TRBV12-5
TGTGCCAGCTCCGAAACCACAGATACGCAGTATTTT	CASSETTDTQYF	-	-	TRBJ2-3	TRBV18
TGCGCCAGCAGCCAAGTGCGAGCAGACCAAGAGACCCAGTACTTC	CASSQVRADQETQYF	-	-	TRBJ2-5	TRBV4-1
TGTGCCAGCAGTTTCAGGGGGGGACTAGCGGAAGAGACCCAGTACTTC	CASSFRGGLAEETQYF	TRBD2	-	TRBJ2-5	TRBV28